This T cell receptor beta chain was captured in a study of T cell changes during pregnancy in multiple sclerosis. The V end was cut by 5 bases, the J end by 7 bases, with 12 bases between. The CDR3 sequence is 13 residues long. Per the germline V gene, CDR1 is SGHTA and CDR2 is FQGNSA. Profiling relied on immunoSEQ multiplex PCR, and the TCRdb table lists in-frame clones only, not all of them. The table lists over 55,000 clones, around 90% of them singletons, with around 9.5% in the top ten. Sequenced here: peripheral blood, sampled after pregnancy. This TCR was sampled from a female donor in good health, enrolled as a control in a pregnancy study. The rearrangement uses TRBV7-2 and TRBJ1-5, with D possibly being TRBD1 (5 bases). The CDR3 loop reads CASSPGFAQPQHF. CDR3 DNA sequence: TGTGCCAGCAGCCCAGGGTTCGCACAGCCCCAGCATTTT.